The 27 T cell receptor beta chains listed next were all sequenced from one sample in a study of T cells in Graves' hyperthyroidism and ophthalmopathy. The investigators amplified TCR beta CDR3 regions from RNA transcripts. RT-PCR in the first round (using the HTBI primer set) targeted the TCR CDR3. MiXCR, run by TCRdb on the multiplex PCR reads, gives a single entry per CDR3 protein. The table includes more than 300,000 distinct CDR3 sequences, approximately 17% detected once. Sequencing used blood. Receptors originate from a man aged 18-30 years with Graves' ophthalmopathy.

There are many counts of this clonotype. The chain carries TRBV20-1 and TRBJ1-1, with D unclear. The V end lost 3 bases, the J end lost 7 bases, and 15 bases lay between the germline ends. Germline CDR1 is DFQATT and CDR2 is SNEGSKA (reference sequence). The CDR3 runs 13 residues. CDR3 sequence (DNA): TGCAGTGCTAGCTATGAGGTGATTTATGAAGCTTTCTTT. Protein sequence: CSASYEVIYEAFF.

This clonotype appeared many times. This chain's CDR3 is CASSFKYTSYEQYF. DNA of the CDR3: TGTGCCAGCAGTTTTAAATACACATCCTACGAGCAGTACTTC. V and J are TRBV12-3 or TRBV12-4 and TRBJ2-7, with D hard to call. The V end was cut by 3 bases, the J end by 1 base, with 10 bases between. The CDR3 runs to 14 residues.

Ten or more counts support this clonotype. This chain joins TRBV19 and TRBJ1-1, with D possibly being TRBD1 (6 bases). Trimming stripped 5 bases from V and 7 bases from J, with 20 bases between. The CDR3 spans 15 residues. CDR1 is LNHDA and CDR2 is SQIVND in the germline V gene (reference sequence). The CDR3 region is CASSFSPDGQIEAFF. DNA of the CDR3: TGTGCCAGTAGTTTTAGTCCGGACGGACAGATTGAAGCTTTCTTT.

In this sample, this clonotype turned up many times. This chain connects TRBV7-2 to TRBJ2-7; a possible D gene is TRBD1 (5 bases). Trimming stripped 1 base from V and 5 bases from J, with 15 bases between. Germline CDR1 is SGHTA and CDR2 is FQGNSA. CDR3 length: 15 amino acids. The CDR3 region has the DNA TGTGCCAGCAGCTTAGTCACAGGCCCATGGGACGAGCAGTACTTC. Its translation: CASSLVTGPWDEQYF.

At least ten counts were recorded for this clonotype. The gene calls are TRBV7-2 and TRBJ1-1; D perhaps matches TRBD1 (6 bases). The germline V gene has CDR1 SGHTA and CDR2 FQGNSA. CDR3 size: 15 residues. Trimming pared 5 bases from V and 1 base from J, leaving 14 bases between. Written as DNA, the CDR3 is TGTGCCAGCAGCAAAAGGACAGAACCGAACACTGAAGCTTTCTTT. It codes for CASSKRTEPNTEAFF.

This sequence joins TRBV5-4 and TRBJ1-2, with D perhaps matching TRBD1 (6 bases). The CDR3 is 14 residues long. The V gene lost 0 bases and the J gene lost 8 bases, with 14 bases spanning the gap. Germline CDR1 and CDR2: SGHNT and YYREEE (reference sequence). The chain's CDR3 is CASSLGGAVWGYTF. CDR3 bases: TGTGCCAGCAGCTTGGGGGGGGCGGTATGGGGCTACACCTTC.

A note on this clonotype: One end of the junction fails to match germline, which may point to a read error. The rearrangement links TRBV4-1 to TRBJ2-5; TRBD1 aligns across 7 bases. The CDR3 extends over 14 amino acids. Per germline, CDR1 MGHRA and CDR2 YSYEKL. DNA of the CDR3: TGTGCCAGCAGCCAACTCGACAGGGAAGAGACCCAGTACTTC. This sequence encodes CASSQLDREETQYF.

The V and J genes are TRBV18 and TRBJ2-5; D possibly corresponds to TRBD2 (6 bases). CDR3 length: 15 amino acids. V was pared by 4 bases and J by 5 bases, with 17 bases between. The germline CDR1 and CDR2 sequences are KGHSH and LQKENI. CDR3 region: CASSLTMEGGETQYF. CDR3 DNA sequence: TGTGCCAGCTCACTTACTATGGAGGGAGGCGAGACCCAGTACTTC.

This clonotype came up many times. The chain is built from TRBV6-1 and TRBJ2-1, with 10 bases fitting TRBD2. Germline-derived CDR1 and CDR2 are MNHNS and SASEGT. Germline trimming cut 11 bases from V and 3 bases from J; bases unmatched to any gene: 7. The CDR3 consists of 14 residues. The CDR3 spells CAGGTSALYNEQFF. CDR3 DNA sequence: TGTGCCGGAGGGACTAGCGCCCTCTACAATGAGCAGTTCTTC.

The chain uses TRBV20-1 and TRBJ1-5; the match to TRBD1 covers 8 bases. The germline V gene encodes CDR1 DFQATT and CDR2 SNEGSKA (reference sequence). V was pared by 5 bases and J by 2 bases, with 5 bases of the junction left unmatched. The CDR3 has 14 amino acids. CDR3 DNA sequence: TGCAGTGCTCTGGACAGGGAGGGCAATCAGCCCCAGCATTTT. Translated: CSALDREGNQPQHF.

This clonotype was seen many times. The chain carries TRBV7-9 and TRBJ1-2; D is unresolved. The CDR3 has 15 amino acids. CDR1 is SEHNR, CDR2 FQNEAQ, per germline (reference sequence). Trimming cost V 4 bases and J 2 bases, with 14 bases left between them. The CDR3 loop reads CASSSDGRSNYGYTF. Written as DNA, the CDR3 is TGTGCCAGCAGCTCAGACGGACGTAGCAACTATGGCTACACCTTC.

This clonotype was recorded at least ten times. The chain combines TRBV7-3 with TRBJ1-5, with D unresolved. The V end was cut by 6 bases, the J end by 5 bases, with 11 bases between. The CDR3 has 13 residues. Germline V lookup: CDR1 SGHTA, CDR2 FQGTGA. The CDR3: CASSTGRDQPQHF. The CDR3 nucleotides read TGTGCCAGCAGTACTGGACGAGATCAGCCCCAGCATTTT.

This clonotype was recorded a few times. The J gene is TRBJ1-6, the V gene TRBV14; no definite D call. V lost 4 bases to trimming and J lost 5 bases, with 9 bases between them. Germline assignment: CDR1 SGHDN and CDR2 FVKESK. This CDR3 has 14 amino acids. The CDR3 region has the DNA TGTGCCAGCAGCCCAGGCCTAAATAATTCACCCCTCCACTTT. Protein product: CASSPGLNNSPLHF.

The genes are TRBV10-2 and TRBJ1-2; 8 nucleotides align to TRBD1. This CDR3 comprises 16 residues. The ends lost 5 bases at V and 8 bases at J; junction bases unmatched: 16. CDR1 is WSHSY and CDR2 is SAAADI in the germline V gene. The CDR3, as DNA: TGCGCCAGCAGTCAGGGGCTGGACAGGGTATTCTCGGGCTACACCTTC. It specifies CASSQGLDRVFSGYTF.

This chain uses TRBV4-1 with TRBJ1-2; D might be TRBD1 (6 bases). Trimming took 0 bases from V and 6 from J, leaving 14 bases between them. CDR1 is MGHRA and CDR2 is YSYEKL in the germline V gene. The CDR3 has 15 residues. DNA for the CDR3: TGCGCCAGCAGCCAAGAGGGGGGGCAGGGGAATGGCTACACCTTC. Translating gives CASSQEGGQGNGYTF.

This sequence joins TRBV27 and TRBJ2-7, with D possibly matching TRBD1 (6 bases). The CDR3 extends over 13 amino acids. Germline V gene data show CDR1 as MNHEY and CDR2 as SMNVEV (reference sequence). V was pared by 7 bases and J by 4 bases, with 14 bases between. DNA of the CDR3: TGTGCCAGCACATGGGACATCGGTTACGAGCAGTACTTC. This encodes CASTWDIGYEQYF.

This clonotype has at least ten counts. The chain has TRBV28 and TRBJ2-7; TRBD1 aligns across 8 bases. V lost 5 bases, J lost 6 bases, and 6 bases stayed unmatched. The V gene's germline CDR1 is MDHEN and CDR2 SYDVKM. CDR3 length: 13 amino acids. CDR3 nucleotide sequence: TGTGCCAGCAGTGCCTCCGGGACAGGCGAGCAGTACTTC. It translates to CASSASGTGEQYF.

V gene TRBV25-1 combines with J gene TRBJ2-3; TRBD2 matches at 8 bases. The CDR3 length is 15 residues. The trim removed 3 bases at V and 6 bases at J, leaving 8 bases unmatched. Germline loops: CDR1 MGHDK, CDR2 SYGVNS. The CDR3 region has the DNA TGTGCCAGCAGTGATCCCGGGACTAGTGGGGATACGCAGTATTTT. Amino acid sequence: CASSDPGTSGDTQYF. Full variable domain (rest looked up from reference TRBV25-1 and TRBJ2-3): EADIYQTPRYLVIGTGKKITLECSQTMGHDKMYWYQQDPGMELHLIHYSYGVNSTEKGDLSSESTVSRIRTEHFPLTLESARPSHTSQYLCASSDPGTSGDTQYFGPGTRLTVL.

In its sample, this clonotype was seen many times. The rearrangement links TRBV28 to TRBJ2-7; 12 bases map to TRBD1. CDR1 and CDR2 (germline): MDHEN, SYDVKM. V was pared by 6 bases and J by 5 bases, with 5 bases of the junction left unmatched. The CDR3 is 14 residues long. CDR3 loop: CASRGGQGAHEQYF. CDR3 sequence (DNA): TGTGCCAGCAGGGGGGGACAGGGGGCCCACGAGCAGTACTTC.

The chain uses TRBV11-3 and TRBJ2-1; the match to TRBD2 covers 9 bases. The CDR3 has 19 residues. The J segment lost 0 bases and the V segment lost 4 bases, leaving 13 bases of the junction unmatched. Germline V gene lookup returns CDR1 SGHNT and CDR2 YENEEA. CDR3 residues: CASSSPSGTNHSSYNEQFF. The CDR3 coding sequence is TGTGCCAGCAGCTCGCCTAGCGGGACGAATCATAGCTCCTACAATGAGCAGTTCTTC.

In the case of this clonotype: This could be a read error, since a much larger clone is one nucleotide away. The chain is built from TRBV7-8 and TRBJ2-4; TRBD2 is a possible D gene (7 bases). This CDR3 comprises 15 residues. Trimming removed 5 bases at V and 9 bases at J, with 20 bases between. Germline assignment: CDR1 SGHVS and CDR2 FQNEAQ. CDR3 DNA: TGTGCCAGCAGCCCTCCCGGCGGGGGCCGGGGCATTCAGTACTTC. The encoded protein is CASSPPGGGRGIQYF.

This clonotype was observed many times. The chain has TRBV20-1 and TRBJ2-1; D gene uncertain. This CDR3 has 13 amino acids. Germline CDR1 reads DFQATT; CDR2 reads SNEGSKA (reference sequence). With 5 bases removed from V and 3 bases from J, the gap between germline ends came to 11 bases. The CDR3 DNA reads TGCAGTGCTCCCCCGGACGGCTACAATGAGCAGTTCTTC. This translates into CSAPPDGYNEQFF.

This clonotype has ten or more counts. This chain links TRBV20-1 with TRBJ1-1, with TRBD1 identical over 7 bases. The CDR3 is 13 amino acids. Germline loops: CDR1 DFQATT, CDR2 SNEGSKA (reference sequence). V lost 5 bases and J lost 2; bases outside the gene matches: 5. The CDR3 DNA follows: TGCAGTGCTGGGGGACAGTCAAACACTGAAGCTTTCTTT. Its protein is CSAGGQSNTEAFF.

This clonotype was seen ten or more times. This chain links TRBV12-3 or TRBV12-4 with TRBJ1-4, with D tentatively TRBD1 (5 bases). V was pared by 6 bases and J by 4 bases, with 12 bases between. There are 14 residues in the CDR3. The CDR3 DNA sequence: TGTGCCAGCAGACCGGGACTGAGTAATGAAAAACTGTTTTTT. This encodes CASRPGLSNEKLFF.

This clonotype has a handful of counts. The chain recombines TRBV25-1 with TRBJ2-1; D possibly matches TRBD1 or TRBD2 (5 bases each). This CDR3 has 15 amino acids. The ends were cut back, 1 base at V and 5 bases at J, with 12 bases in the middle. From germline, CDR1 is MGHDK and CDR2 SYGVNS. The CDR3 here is CASSEFSGTHNEQFF. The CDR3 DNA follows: TGTGCCAGCAGTGAATTTTCCGGGACCCACAATGAGCAGTTCTTC.

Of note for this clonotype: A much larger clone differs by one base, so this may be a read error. CDR3 nucleotide sequence: TGTGCCAGCAGGCCAGACACTCACTCCTACGAGCAGTACTTC. It specifies CASRPDTHSYEQYF. The chain joins TRBV6-2 or TRBV6-3 to TRBJ2-7; D not resolved. The CDR3 is 14 residues long. CDR1 is MNHEY and CDR2 is SVGEGT in the germline V gene. The V and J ends lost 6 bases and 0 bases respectively, with 12 bases between them.

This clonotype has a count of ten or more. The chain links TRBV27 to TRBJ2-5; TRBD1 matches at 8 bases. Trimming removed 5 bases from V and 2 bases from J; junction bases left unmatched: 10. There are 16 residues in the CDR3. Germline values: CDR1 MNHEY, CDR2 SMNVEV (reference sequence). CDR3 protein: CASSDLGGQAQETQYF. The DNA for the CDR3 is TGTGCCAGCAGTGATTTGGGGGGACAGGCGCAAGAGACCCAGTACTTC.